Below, 27 T cell receptor beta chains from the same sample are listed, as sequenced in a study of siplizumab effects on memory and regulatory T cells. TCRdb's copy holds only in-frame clones and misses some; the assay was immunoSEQ multiplex PCR. The sample holds 100,000 or so clones, more than 85% seen once. Sequencing used CD4+ T cells sorted from blood. The source of these receptors is a human donor in good health.

The V and J genes are TRBV6-6 and TRBJ1-1; D gene unclear. V gave up 7 bases and J gave up 3 bases, with 12 bases separating them. CDR1 is MNHNY, CDR2 SVGAGI, per germline (reference sequence). The CDR3 has 13 residues. Written as DNA, the CDR3 is TGTGCCAGCACTTCAACGTGGTACACTGAAGCTTTCTTT. Amino acid sequence: CASTSTWYTEAFF.

The chain couples TRBV5-4 to TRBJ1-2; tentative D call: TRBD1 (6 bases). Trimming left V 1 base short and J 2 bases short, with 15 bases between. The CDR3 runs 16 residues. Germline CDR1 SGHNT, CDR2 YYREEE (reference sequence). The CDR3 nucleotides are TGTGCCAGCAGCTTGATAATGTCAGGGGTAAACTATGGCTACACCTTC. Its protein product is CASSLIMSGVNYGYTF.

This chain joins TRBV28 and TRBJ1-5; D is perhaps TRBD1 (6 bases). The CDR3 is 20 residues long. V shed 6 bases and J shed 5 bases, with 32 bases lying between them. Germline V gene lookup returns CDR1 MDHEN and CDR2 SYDVKM. CDR3 DNA sequence: TGTGCCAGCAGCCGCCCGGACAGTGCCCTATTAACCCTTACCCATCAGCCCCAGCATTTT. It is translated as CASSRPDSALLTLTHQPQHF.

The genes are TRBV19 and TRBJ1-5; D remains unclear. V lost 3 bases and J 2 bases, leaving 11 bases between the germline ends. CDR1 LNHDA and CDR2 SQIVND come from the germline V gene (reference sequence). CDR3 length: 15 amino acids. Written as DNA, the CDR3 is TGTGCCAGTAGTATGCCCCCCGGGGGCAATCAGCCCCAGCATTTT. Amino acid sequence: CASSMPPGGNQPQHF.

The gene calls are TRBV27 and TRBJ1-3; TRBD1 is a possible D gene (6 bases). The CDR3 runs to 15 residues. Per germline, CDR1 MNHEY and CDR2 SMNVEV (reference sequence). V lost 2 bases, J lost 0 bases, and 8 bases lay in between. In DNA form, the CDR3 reads TGTGCCAGCAGTTTAAACAGGGACTCTGGAAACACCATATATTTT. This codes for CASSLNRDSGNTIYF.

V and J are TRBV5-4 and TRBJ1-2; no clear D. Trimming cost V 0 bases and J 4 bases, with 7 bases left between them. The CDR3 contains 13 residues. Germline V gives CDR1 SGHNT, CDR2 YYREEE (reference sequence). The DNA for the CDR3 is TGTGCCAGCAGCTTGGAAGCAGGCTATGGCTACACCTTC. As protein: CASSLEAGYGYTF. The full variable domain, in which reference TRBV5-4 and TRBJ1-2 provide the parts outside the CDR3, is ETGVTQSPTHLIKTRGQQVTLRCSSQSGHNTVSWYQQALGQGPQFIFQYYREEENGRGNFPPRFSGLQFPNYSSELNVNALELDDSALYLCASSLEAGYGYTFGSGTRLTVV.

V gene TRBV6-5 combines with J gene TRBJ1-1, with D possibly being TRBD1 (5 bases). Germline CDR1 and CDR2: MNHEY and SVGAGI. V lost 5 bases, J lost 0 bases, and 13 bases lay in between. The CDR3 is 15 amino acids. CDR3 region: CASSPPGVLNTEAFF. The CDR3 DNA follows: TGTGCCAGCAGTCCCCCGGGGGTACTGAACACTGAAGCTTTCTTT.

This clone has a single count. The chain uses TRBV4-2 and TRBJ2-7; D is perhaps TRBD2 (6 bases). The CDR3 extends over 21 amino acids. Germline CDR1 and CDR2: LGHNA and YNFKEQ. Trimming left V 0 bases short and J 0 bases short, with 27 bases between. The CDR3 region has the DNA TGTGCCAGCAGCCAAGAAAACATCTGGGAGGCCCCGAAGGTTAGCTCCTACGAGCAGTACTTC. This codes for CASSQENIWEAPKVSSYEQYF.

This chain links TRBV5-1 with TRBJ2-2, with 10 bases aligning to TRBD2. This CDR3 spans 18 amino acids. V was clipped by 3 bases and J by 4 bases; unmatched bases: 12. Germline V lookup: CDR1 SGHRS, CDR2 YFSETQ. The CDR3 loop reads CASSSFSSGRGGTGELFF. The CDR3, as DNA: TGCGCCAGCAGCTCTTTTTCTAGCGGGAGAGGAGGCACCGGGGAGCTGTTTTTT.

The chain carries TRBV5-1 and TRBJ2-3, with D tentatively TRBD1 or TRBD2 (5 bases each). The germline V and J ends were trimmed by 0 bases and 5 bases, with 22 bases remaining between them. CDR1 is SGHRS and CDR2 is YFSETQ in the germline V gene. The CDR3 covers 18 residues. The CDR3 DNA is TGCGCCAGCAGCTTGGTTTCGGGGATGGCAGGGCGTAAAGATACGCAGTATTTT. Its translation is CASSLVSGMAGRKDTQYF.

The chain couples TRBV5-1 to TRBJ2-1; no firm D call. Germline CDR1 and CDR2: SGHRS and YFSETQ. Trimming cost V 3 bases and J 4 bases, with 17 bases left between them. The CDR3 has 16 residues. The CDR3 DNA sequence: TGCGCCAGCAGCTCCTCCATTATCACCTTTTACAATGAGCAGTTCTTC. It translates to CASSSSIITFYNEQFF.

V and J are TRBV18 and TRBJ2-2; D gene uncertain. This CDR3 contains 14 residues. Trimming took 6 bases from V and 0 from J, leaving 8 bases between them. The V gene's germline CDR1 is KGHSH and CDR2 LQKENI. The CDR3 protein is CASSFLTNTGELFF. CDR3 DNA sequence: TGTGCCAGCTCCTTCCTGACGAACACCGGGGAGCTGTTTTTT.

The chain couples TRBV19 to TRBJ2-3; D is undetermined. From germline, CDR1 is LNHDA and CDR2 SQIVND (reference sequence). The germline V and J ends were trimmed by 7 bases and 5 bases, with 16 bases remaining between them. The length of the CDR3 is 14 residues. The CDR3 region is CASKDMPGQDTQYF. CDR3 nucleotides: TGTGCCAGTAAAGACATGCCGGGTCAAGATACGCAGTATTTT.

The rearrangement links TRBV30 to TRBJ2-1; weak D call: TRBD2 (6 bases). CDR3 length: 13 residues. V was cut by 4 bases and J by 3 bases, with 10 bases left in between. From germline, CDR1 is GTSNPN and CDR2 SVGIG (reference sequence). The CDR3 spells CAWKAGYYNEQFF. The CDR3 DNA follows: TGTGCCTGGAAGGCGGGATACTACAATGAGCAGTTCTTC.

This CDR3 is CASSFVPSGSKADTQYF. Here the CDR3 DNA reads TGCGCCAGCAGCTTTGTTCCCAGCGGGAGTAAGGCAGATACGCAGTATTTT. The chain links TRBV5-1 to TRBJ2-3, with 8 bases identical to TRBD2. The CDR3 extends over 17 amino acids. J lost 4 bases, V lost 2 bases, and 12 bases had no gene match. The germline gives CDR1 SGHRS, CDR2 YFSETQ.

The rearrangement links TRBV5-6 to TRBJ2-1, with D unresolved. V lost 2 bases, J lost 12 bases, and 15 bases lay in between. This CDR3 has 13 amino acids. Germline values: CDR1 SGHDT, CDR2 YYEEEE. The CDR3 here is CASSFWYGSGQFF. DNA for the CDR3: TGTGCCAGCAGCTTTTGGTATGGGTCGGGGCAGTTCTTC.

V usage is TRBV27 and J usage is TRBJ2-3; D may be TRBD1 (5 bases). Germline assignment: CDR1 MNHEY and CDR2 SMNVEV (reference sequence). The CDR3 runs 15 residues. Between the trimmed V and J ends, which lost 8 bases and 2 bases, there was a span of 17 bases. The CDR3 is CASSFADTATDTQYF. In DNA form, the CDR3 reads TGTGCCAGCTCATTCGCGGACACCGCCACAGATACGCAGTATTTT.

This clone was seen a single time. The chain has TRBV19 and TRBJ1-1; the D is unclear. The ends were cut back, 3 bases at V and 1 base at J, with 12 bases in the middle. Germline CDR1 and CDR2: LNHDA and SQIVND (reference sequence). The CDR3 spans 15 residues. The CDR3 DNA is TGTGCCAGTAGTATGGTCGTCAAGGCGAACACTGAAGCTTTCTTT. It codes for CASSMVVKANTEAFF.

This chain connects TRBV10-3 to TRBJ2-1; a weak D match, TRBD2 (6 bases). Germline assignment: CDR1 ENHRY and CDR2 SYGVKD. V lost 3 bases to trimming and J lost 5 bases, with 14 bases between them. This CDR3 region has 15 residues. The chain's CDR3 is CAISDQGLRDNEQFF. The CDR3 DNA is TGTGCCATCAGTGACCAGGGACTGAGGGACAATGAGCAGTTCTTC.

The V and J genes are TRBV28 and TRBJ1-1; TRBD1 is a possible D gene (5 bases). Germline CDR1 is MDHEN and CDR2 is SYDVKM. The CDR3 runs 13 residues. Trimming removed 6 bases at V and 0 bases at J, with 8 bases between. The CDR3 here is CASRDSLNTEAFF. Written as DNA, the CDR3 is TGTGCCAGCAGAGACAGCCTGAACACTGAAGCTTTCTTT.

The chain links TRBV5-4 to TRBJ1-1; D unresolved. CDR1 is SGHNT, CDR2 YYREEE, per germline (reference sequence). V gave up 0 bases and J gave up 4 bases, with 10 bases separating them. This CDR3 comprises 14 residues. This CDR3 is CASSLELAGTEAFF. CDR3 DNA: TGTGCCAGCAGCTTGGAGCTCGCGGGCACTGAAGCTTTCTTT.

In its sample, this clone was seen once. The V gene is TRBV29-1, the J gene TRBJ1-2; TRBD1 might be the D (5 bases). The CDR3 sequence is 20 residues long. V was clipped by 0 bases and J by 2 bases, with 28 bases between them. CDR1 is SQVTM, CDR2 ANQGSEA, per germline. DNA for the CDR3: TGCAGCGTTGAAGATCGAGTGAACGGTAGACAGAGAGGTTTGAACTATGGCTACACCTTC. It yields the protein CSVEDRVNGRQRGLNYGYTF.

J is TRBJ2-1 and V is TRBV27; maybe TRBD2 (5 bases). The CDR3 consists of 14 residues. Per the germline V gene, CDR1 is MNHEY and CDR2 is SMNVEV (reference sequence). Between the trimmed V and J ends, which lost 4 bases and 1 base, there was a span of 8 bases. Here the CDR3 DNA reads TGTGCCAGCAGTTCCAGGACTTCCTACAATGAGCAGTTCTTC. The encoded protein is CASSSRTSYNEQFF.

V usage is TRBV11-1 and J usage is TRBJ2-1; D might be TRBD2 (5 bases). There are 15 residues in the CDR3. The germline CDR1 and CDR2 sequences are SGHAT and FQDESV (reference sequence). V lost 3 bases to trimming and J lost 6 bases, with 15 bases between them. The CDR3 loop reads CASSFDGDPGNEQFF. The CDR3 DNA reads as TGTGCCAGCAGCTTCGACGGGGATCCTGGCAATGAGCAGTTCTTC.

This chain links TRBV5-4 with TRBJ1-1; no reliable D call. The V end lost 4 bases, the J end lost 2 bases, and 18 bases lay between the germline ends. The CDR3 consists of 16 residues. Germline V lookup: CDR1 SGHNT, CDR2 YYREEE (reference sequence). The chain's CDR3 is CASSPPKRVPNTEAFF. In DNA form, the CDR3 reads TGTGCCAGCAGCCCCCCCAAGAGAGTCCCTAACACTGAAGCTTTCTTT. The full variable domain, its missing parts supplied by reference TRBV5-4 and TRBJ1-1, is ETGVTQSPTHLIKTRGQQVTLRCSSQSGHNTVSWYQQALGQGPQFIFQYYREEENGRGNFPPRFSGLQFPNYSSELNVNALELDDSALYLCASSPPKRVPNTEAFFGQGTRLTVV.

The chain carries TRBV5-8 and TRBJ1-5; TRBD1 matches at 7 bases. Germline CDR1 and CDR2: SGHTS and YDEGEE. The trim removed 4 bases at V and 7 bases at J, leaving 8 bases unmatched. The CDR3 length is 14 residues. Here the CDR3 reads CASSPRTGQQPQHF. CDR3 nucleotide sequence: TGTGCCAGCAGCCCCCGGACAGGACAACAGCCCCAGCATTTT.

The gene calls are TRBV28 and TRBJ2-3; TRBD1 aligns across 8 bases. From germline, CDR1 is MDHEN and CDR2 SYDVKM. Trimming removed 5 bases from V and 0 bases from J; junction bases left unmatched: 1. This CDR3 is 14 amino acids long. The chain's CDR3 is CASSRQGSTDTQYF. DNA of the CDR3: TGTGCCAGCAGTCGACAGGGGAGCACAGATACGCAGTATTTT.